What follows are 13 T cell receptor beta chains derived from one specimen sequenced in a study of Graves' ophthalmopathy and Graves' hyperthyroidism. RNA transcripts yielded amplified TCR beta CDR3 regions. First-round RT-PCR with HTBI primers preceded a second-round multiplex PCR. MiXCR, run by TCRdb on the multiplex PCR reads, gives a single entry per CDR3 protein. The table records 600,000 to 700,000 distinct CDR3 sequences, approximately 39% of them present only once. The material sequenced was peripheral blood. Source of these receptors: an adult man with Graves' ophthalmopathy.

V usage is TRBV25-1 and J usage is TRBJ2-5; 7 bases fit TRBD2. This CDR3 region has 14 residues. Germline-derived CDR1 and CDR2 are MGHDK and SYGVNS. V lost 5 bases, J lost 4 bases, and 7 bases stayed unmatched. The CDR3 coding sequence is TGTGCCAGCAGTTCAGGGAGGGCCGGAGAGACCCAGTACTTC. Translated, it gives CASSSGRAGETQYF.

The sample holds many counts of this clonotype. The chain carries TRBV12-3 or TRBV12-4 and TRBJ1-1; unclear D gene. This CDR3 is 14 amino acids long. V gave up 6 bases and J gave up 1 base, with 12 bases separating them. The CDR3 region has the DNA TGTGCCAGCAGCTCCCGGTTTAAGAACACTGAAGCTTTCTTT. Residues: CASSSRFKNTEAFF.

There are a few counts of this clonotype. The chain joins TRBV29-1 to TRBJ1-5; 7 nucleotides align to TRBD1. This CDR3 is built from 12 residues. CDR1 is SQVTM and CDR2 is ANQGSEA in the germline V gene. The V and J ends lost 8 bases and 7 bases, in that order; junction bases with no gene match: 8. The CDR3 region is CSLGQVGQPQHF. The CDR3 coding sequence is TGCAGCTTAGGACAGGTGGGACAGCCCCAGCATTTT.

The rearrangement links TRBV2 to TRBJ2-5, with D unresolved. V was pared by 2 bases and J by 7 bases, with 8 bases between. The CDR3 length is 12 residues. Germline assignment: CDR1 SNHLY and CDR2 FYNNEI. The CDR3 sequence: CASSERRVTQYF. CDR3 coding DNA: TGTGCCAGCAGTGAAAGGCGTGTGACCCAGTACTTC.

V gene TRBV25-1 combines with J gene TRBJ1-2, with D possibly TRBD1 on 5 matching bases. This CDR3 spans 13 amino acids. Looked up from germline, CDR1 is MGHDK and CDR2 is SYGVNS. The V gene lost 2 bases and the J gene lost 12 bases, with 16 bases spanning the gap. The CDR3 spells CASSETGTAGNTF. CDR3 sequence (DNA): TGTGCCAGCAGTGAAACGGGGACGGCTGGAAACACCTTC.

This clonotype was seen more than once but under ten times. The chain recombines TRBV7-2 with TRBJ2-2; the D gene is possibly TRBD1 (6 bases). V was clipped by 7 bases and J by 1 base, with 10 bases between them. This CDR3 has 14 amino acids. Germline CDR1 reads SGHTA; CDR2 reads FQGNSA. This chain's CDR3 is CASIMDRNTGELFF. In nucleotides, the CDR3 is TGTGCCAGCATCATGGACAGGAACACCGGGGAGCTGTTTTTT.

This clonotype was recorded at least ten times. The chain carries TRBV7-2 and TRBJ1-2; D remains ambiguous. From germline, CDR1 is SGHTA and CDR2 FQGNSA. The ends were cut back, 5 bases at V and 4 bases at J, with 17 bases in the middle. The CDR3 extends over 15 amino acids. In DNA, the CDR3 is TGTGCCAGCAGCCTCCCCCACGGGGTTGTCTATGGCTACACCTTC. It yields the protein CASSLPHGVVYGYTF.

CDR3 region: CSVPRGVTYGYTF. Here the CDR3 DNA reads TGCAGCGTCCCGCGGGGGGTGACCTATGGCTACACCTTC. V and J are TRBV29-1 and TRBJ1-2, with D possibly matching TRBD1 (5 bases). The germline gives CDR1 SQVTM, CDR2 ANQGSEA. The V gene lost 6 bases and the J gene lost 4 bases, with 15 bases spanning the gap. This CDR3 is 13 amino acids long.

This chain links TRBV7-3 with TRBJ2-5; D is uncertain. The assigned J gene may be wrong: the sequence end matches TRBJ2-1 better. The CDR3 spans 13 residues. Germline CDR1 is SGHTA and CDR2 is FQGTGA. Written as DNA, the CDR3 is TGTGCCAGCAGTGCCGGCCATCTCAATGAGCAGTTCTTC. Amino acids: CASSAGHLNEQFF.

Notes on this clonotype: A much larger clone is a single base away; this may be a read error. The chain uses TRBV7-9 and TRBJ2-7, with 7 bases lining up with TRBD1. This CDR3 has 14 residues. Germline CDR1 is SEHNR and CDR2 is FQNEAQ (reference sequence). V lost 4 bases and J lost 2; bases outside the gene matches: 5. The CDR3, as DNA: TGTGCCAGCAGCTCAGGACAGGCCCCCTACGAGCAGTACGTC. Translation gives CASSSGQAPYEQYV.

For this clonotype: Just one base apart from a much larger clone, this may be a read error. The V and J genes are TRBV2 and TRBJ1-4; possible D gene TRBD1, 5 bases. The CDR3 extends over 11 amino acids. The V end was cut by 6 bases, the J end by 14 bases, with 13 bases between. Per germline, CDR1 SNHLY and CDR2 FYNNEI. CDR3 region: CASRGEGMLFF. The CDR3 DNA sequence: TGTGCCAGCAGGGGAGAGGGGATGCTGTTTTTT.

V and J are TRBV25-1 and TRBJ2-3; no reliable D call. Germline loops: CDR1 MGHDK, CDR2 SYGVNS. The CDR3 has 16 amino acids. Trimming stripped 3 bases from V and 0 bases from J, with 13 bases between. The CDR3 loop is CASSDSFSSSTDTQYF. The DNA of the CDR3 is TGTGCCAGCAGTGACAGCTTTTCTTCTAGCACAGATACGCAGTATTTT.

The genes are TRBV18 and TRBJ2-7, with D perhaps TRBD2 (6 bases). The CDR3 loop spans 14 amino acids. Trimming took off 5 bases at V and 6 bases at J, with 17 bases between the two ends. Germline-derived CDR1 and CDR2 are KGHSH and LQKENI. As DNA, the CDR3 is TGTGCCAGCTCAGGGACTCCGGTCGGAGGCGAGCAGTACTTC. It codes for CASSGTPVGGEQYF. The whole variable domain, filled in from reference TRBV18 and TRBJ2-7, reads NAGVMQNPRHLVRRRGQEARLRCSPMKGHSHVYWYRQLPEEGLKFMVYLQKENIIDESGMPKERFSAEFPKEGPSILRIQQVVRGDSAAYFCASSGTPVGGEQYFGPGTRLTVT.